One sample yielded the 16 T cell receptor beta chains listed below, sequenced in a study of CD8 T cells in ankylosing spondylitis. Each CDR3 protein is one row after TCRdb ran MiXCR on the 5' RACE reads. Seen here are roughly 120,000 distinct CDR3 sequences, about an eighth observed once, and the top ten hold almost 3%. The sample consisted of blood, either unsorted or a sorted T cell fraction (not recorded which). These receptors originate from a female donor with ankylosing spondylitis or in good health (not recorded which).

This clonotype was recorded at least ten times. The chain has TRBV5-1 and TRBJ2-1, with D uncertain. V shed 0 bases and J shed 4 bases, with 8 bases lying between them. This CDR3 region has 14 residues. Germline CDR1 SGHRS, CDR2 YFSETQ. The CDR3, as DNA: TGCGCCAGCAGCTTGGATGCACAGTACAATGAGCAGTTCTTC. Amino acids: CASSLDAQYNEQFF.

This clonotype was seen at least ten times. Here the CDR3 DNA reads TGCGCCAGCAGGGACGGAATGAACACTGAAGCTTTCTTT. It translates to CASRDGMNTEAFF. The chain joins TRBV10-2 to TRBJ1-1; unclear D gene. With 6 bases removed from V and 0 bases from J, the gap between germline ends came to 8 bases. Germline V gene lookup returns CDR1 WSHSY and CDR2 SAAADI. The CDR3 runs to 13 residues.

CDR3 in amino acids: CSARKQGNQPQHF. The CDR3 DNA reads TGCAGTGCTAGGAAACAGGGCAATCAGCCCCAGCATTTT. V and J are TRBV20-1 and TRBJ1-5; TRBD1 might be the D (5 bases). Looked up from germline, CDR1 is DFQATT and CDR2 is SNEGSKA (reference sequence). V shed 3 bases and J shed 2 bases, with 8 bases lying between them. This CDR3 spans 13 amino acids.

This clonotype was counted a few times. The rearrangement joins TRBV5-1 to TRBJ2-5, with TRBD1 matching 9 bases. J gave up 2 bases and V 4 bases, and 6 bases lay outside the gene matches. CDR1 is SGHRS and CDR2 is YFSETQ in the germline V gene. CDR3 size: 15 residues. The CDR3 coding sequence is TGCGCCAGCAGCACCGGACAGGGGAGGCAAGAGACCCAGTACTTC. It codes for CASSTGQGRQETQYF.

The V and J genes are TRBV19 and TRBJ2-5, with 8 bases that match TRBD1. V dropped 5 bases and J dropped 2; count of bases not matched to a gene: 7. The CDR3 totals 15 residues. Germline V gene data show CDR1 as LNHDA and CDR2 as SQIVND (reference sequence). In DNA form, the CDR3 reads TGTGCCAGTAGTCTACACTGGACAGGGCAAGAGACCCAGTACTTC. Translation: CASSLHWTGQETQYF.

The chain carries TRBV12-3 or TRBV12-4 and TRBJ1-1; 10 positions match TRBD1. V shed 6 bases and J 6 bases; nucleotides not matched to a gene: 1. The CDR3 runs 12 residues. The CDR3 DNA follows: TGTGCCAGCAGGGGGACAGGGGCTGAAGCTTTCTTT. This encodes CASRGTGAEAFF.

This clonotype was seen repeatedly, ten times or more. The V call is TRBV5-1, the J call TRBJ2-7; the match to TRBD1 covers 8 bases. There are 15 residues in the CDR3. Germline V gives CDR1 SGHRS, CDR2 YFSETQ. Losses at the gene ends were 0 bases for V and 3 bases for J; bases not matched to a gene: 5. CDR3 sequence: CASSLGTGGFYEQYF. In DNA, the CDR3 is TGCGCCAGCAGCTTGGGAACAGGGGGGTTCTACGAGCAGTACTTC.

At least ten counts were recorded for this clonotype. The V call is TRBV25-1, the J call TRBJ2-5, with TRBD1 matching 7 bases. CDR1 and CDR2 (germline): MGHDK, SYGVNS. CDR3 length: 15 amino acids. V lost 4 bases and J lost 3; bases outside the gene matches: 8. CDR3 nucleotides: TGTGCCAGCAGTGCGGTAGGGGGACAGAAAGAGACCCAGTACTTC. Translating gives CASSAVGGQKETQYF.

This clonotype was observed at least ten times. The gene calls are TRBV20-1 and TRBJ2-7, with D possibly TRBD2 on 6 matching bases. Germline V lookup: CDR1 DFQATT, CDR2 SNEGSKA (reference sequence). The CDR3 is 13 amino acids. V was pared by 6 bases and J by 4 bases, with 16 bases between. CDR3 bases: TGCAGTGCCGCCGCCGGGACTTATTACGAGCAGTACTTC. It codes for CSAAAGTYYEQYF.

This clonotype was counted only a few times. The junction shows a germline mismatch at one end, possibly a read error. The J gene is TRBJ1-4, the V gene TRBV7-7, with 10 bases fitting TRBD1. There are 14 residues in the CDR3. CDR1 and CDR2 from the germline V gene are SSHAT and FNYEAQ (reference sequence). CDR3: CASSLGQGTEKLFF. DNA for the CDR3: TGTGCTAGCAGCTTGGGACAGGGGACGGAAAAACTGTTTTTT.

This clonotype was counted only a few times. Because the CDR3's place on the DNA is in doubt, the DNA is left out and the CDR3 is given as listed by TCRdb. The rearrangement joins TRBV5-6 to TRBJ2-7. CDR1 SGHDT and CDR2 YYEEEE come from the germline V gene. Ends included, the CDR3 has 13 residues. CDR3 loop: CASSSSGWDEQYF.

This chain uses TRBV3-1 with TRBJ2-7; D is possibly TRBD1 (6 bases). V lost 5 bases and J 3 bases, leaving 20 bases between the germline ends. CDR1 and CDR2 from the germline V gene are LGHDT and YNNKEL (reference sequence). The CDR3 spans 16 residues. The CDR3, as DNA: TGTGCCAGCAGCTATGGGACACCCTCTCAAGACTACGAGCAGTACTTC. This codes for CASSYGTPSQDYEQYF.

V is TRBV7-3 and J is TRBJ2-1; D is possibly TRBD2 (6 bases). Trimming left V 1 base short and J 7 bases short, with 11 bases between. Germline V gives CDR1 SGHTA, CDR2 FQGTGA. The CDR3 spans 14 residues. The CDR3 bases are TGTGCCAGCAGCTTAATAGGCGGGGTTAATGAGCAGTTCTTC. Protein product: CASSLIGGVNEQFF.

As for this clonotype: At one end, the junction sequence differs from germline, possibly due to a read error. The chain uses TRBV12-3 or TRBV12-4 and TRBJ2-6; D tentatively reads TRBD1 or TRBD2 (5 bases each). The CDR3 is made up of 13 amino acids. CDR3 protein: CATRLAGANGLTF. CDR3 in DNA: TGTGCCACCCGATTGGCCGGGGCCAACGGCCTGACTTTC.

As to this clonotype: The CDR3 does not end in the conserved phenylalanine or tryptophan, so this is likely a read error. This chain joins TRBV6-5 and TRBJ1-1; D not certain. Germline loops: CDR1 MNHEY, CDR2 SVGAGI. With 4 bases removed from V and 0 bases from J, the gap between germline ends came to 12 bases. The CDR3 is 15 residues long. The CDR3 loop reads CASSSPGGMNTEAFL. Written as DNA, the CDR3 is TGTGCCAGCAGTTCTCCAGGTGGGATGAACACTGAAGCTTTCTTA.

This clonotype was recorded many times. The chain couples TRBV20-1 to TRBJ2-5; 9 nucleotides line up with TRBD2. V dropped 0 bases and J dropped 3; count of bases not matched to a gene: 17. Looked up from germline, CDR1 is DFQATT and CDR2 is SNEGSKA (reference sequence). This CDR3 spans 19 amino acids. The CDR3 reads CSARDIVGNRLAAKETQYF. The CDR3, as DNA: TGCAGTGCTAGAGATATTGTAGGGAACCGACTAGCGGCGAAAGAGACCCAGTACTTC.